This TCR beta chain originates from a study of OX40 agonist ivuxolimab in advanced cancers. CDR1 is SGHRS, CDR2 YFSETQ, per germline. The CDR3 is 15 amino acids. Trimming took off 3 bases at V and 12 bases at J, with 22 bases between the two ends. Generated by immunoSEQ multiplex PCR, the TCRdb table keeps only in-frame clones and is missing some. The data show some 64,000 clones, under 90% seen once. This material consisted of CD4+ or CD8+ T cells sorted from blood, taken in a trial of the OX40 agonist ivuxolimab. The chain combines TRBV5-1 with TRBJ2-1; maybe TRBD1 (5 bases). The receptor was derived from an adult with an advanced solid tumor such as melanoma, head and neck, liver or kidney cancer. The CDR3 spells CASSSTPGQGMRQFF. The CDR3 nucleotides read TGCGCCAGCAGCTCTACCCCGGGCCAGGGAATGAGGCAGTTCTTC.